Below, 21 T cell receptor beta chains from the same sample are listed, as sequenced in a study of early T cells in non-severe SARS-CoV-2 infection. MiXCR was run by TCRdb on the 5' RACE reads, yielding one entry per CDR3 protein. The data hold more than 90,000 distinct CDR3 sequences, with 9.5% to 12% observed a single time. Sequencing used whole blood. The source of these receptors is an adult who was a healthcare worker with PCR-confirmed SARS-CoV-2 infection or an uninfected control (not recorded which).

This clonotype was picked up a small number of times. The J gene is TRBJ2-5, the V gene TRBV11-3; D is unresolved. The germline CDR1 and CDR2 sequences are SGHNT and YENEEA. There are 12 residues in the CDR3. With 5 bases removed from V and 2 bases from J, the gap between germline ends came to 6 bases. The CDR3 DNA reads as TGTGCCAGCAGCGACCGACAAGAGACCCAGTACTTC. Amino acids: CASSDRQETQYF.

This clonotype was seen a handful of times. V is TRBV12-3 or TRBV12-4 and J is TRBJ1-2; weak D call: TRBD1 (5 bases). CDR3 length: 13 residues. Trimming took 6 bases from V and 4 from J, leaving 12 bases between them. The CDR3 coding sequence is TGTGCCAGCAGCCCCCAGGGCCCCTATGGCTACACCTTC. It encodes CASSPQGPYGYTF.

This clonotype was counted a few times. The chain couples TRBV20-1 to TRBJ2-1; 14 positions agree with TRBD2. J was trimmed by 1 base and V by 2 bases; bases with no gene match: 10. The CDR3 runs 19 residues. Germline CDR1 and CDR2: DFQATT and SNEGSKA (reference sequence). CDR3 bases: TGCAGTGCTAGAATCGGGACTAGCGGGAGCCTTAGGTCCTACAATGAGCAGTTCTTC. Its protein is CSARIGTSGSLRSYNEQFF.

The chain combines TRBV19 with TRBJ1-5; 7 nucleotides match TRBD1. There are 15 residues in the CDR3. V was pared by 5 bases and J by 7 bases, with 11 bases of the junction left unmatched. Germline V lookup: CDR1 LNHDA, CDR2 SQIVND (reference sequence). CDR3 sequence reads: CASSLPRGGGQPQHF. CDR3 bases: TGTGCCAGTAGTTTGCCCAGAGGGGGCGGACAGCCCCAGCATTTT.

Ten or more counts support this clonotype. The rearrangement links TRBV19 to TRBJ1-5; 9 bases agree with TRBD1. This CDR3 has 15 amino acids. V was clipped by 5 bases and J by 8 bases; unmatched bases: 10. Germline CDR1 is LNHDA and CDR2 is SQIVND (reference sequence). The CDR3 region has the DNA TGTGCCAGTAGTCTCACGGGACAGGGAGGGGAGCCCCAGCATTTT. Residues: CASSLTGQGGEPQHF.

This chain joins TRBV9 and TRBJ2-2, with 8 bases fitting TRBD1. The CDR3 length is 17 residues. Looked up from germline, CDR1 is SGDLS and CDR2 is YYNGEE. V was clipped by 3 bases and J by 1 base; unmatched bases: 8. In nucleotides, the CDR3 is TGTGCCAGCAGCGCCCGCCCTGGACAGGGGAACACCGGGGAGCTGTTTTTT. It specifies CASSARPGQGNTGELFF.

CDR3 nucleotides: TGTGCCAGCAGCTTAACAGGGGGCATGAACACTGAAGCTTTCTTT. It yields the protein CASSLTGGMNTEAFF. The chain couples TRBV7-9 to TRBJ1-1, with 9 nucleotides matching TRBD1. Germline V gene sequence: CDR1 SEHNR, CDR2 FQNEAQ (reference sequence). This CDR3 is built from 15 residues. V gave up 2 bases and J gave up 0 bases; unmatched junction bases: 1.

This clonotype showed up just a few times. The CDR3 bases are TGTGCCAGCAAACCGGACAGGGCGCCGAATCAGCCCCAGCATTTT. Translation gives CASKPDRAPNQPQHF. The chain carries TRBV6-5 and TRBJ1-5, with 8 nucleotides matching TRBD1. The junction had 9 bases not matched to a gene; V was cut back by 7 bases and J by 4 bases. The CDR3 has 15 amino acids. In germline, CDR1 is MNHEY, CDR2 SVGAGI.

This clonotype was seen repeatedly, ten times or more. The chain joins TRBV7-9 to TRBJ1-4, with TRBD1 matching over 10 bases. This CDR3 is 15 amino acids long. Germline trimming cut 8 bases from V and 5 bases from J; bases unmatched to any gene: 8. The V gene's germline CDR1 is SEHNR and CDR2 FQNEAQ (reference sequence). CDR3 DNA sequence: TGTGCCAGCGCCCCTCGGGGACAGGGGAATGAAAAACTGTTTTTT. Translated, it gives CASAPRGQGNEKLFF.

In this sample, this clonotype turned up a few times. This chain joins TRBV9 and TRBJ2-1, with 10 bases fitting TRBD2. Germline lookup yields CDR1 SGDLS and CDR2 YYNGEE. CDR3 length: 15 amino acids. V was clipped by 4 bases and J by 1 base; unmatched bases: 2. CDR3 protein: CASSTTSGSYNEQFF. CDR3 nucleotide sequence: TGTGCCAGCAGCACGACTAGCGGGTCCTACAATGAGCAGTTCTTC.

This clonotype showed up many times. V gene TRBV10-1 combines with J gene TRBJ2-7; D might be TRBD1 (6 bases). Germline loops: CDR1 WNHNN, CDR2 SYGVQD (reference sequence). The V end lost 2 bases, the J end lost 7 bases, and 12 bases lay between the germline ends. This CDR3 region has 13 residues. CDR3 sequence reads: CASSEDRDREQYF. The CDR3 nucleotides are TGCGCCAGCAGTGAGGACAGAGACAGGGAGCAGTACTTC.

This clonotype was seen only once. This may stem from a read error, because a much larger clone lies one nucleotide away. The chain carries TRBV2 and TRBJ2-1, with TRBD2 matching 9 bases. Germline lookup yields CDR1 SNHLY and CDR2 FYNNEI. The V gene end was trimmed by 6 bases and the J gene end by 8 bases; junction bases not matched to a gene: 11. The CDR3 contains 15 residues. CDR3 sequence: CASSKLTGLAYEQFF. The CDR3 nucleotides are TGTGCCAGCAGCAAGTTAACCGGACTAGCGTATGAGCAGTTCTTC.

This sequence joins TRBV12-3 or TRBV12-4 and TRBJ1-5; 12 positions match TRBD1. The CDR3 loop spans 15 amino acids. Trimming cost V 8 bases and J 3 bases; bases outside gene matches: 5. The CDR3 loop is CASSGTGGSNQPQHF. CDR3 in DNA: TGTGCCAGCTCCGGGACAGGGGGCTCCAATCAGCCCCAGCATTTT.

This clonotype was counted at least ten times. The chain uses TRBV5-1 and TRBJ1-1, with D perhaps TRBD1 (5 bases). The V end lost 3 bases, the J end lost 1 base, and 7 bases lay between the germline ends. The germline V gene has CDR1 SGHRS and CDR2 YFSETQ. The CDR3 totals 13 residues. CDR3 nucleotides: TGCGCCAGCAGCTCCCAGGGGAACACTGAAGCTTTCTTT. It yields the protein CASSSQGNTEAFF.

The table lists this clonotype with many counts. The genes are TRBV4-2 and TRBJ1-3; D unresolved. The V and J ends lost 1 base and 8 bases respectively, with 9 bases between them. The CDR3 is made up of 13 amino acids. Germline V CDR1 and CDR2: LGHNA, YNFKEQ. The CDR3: CASSQGALDTIYF. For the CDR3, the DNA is TGTGCCAGCAGCCAAGGGGCTTTGGACACCATATATTTT.

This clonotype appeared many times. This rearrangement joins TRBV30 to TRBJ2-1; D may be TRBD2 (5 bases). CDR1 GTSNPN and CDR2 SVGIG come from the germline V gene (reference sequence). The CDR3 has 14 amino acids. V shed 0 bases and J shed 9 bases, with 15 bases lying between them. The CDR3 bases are TGTGCCTGGAGTGTACGTCGGGTGAGGGTTGAGCAGTTCTTC. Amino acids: CAWSVRRVRVEQFF.

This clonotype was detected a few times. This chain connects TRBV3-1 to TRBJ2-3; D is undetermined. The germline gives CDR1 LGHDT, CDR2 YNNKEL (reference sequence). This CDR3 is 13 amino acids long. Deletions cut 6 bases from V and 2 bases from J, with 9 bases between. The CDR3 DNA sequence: TGTGCCAGCAGTCAAATGGTCACAGATACGCAGTATTTT. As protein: CASSQMVTDTQYF.

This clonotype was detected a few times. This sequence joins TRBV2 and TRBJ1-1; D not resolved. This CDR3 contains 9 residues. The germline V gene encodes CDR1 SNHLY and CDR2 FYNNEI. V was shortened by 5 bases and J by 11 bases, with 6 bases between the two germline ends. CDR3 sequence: CASSPPAFF. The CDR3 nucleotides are TGTGCCAGCAGTCCCCCTGCTTTCTTT.

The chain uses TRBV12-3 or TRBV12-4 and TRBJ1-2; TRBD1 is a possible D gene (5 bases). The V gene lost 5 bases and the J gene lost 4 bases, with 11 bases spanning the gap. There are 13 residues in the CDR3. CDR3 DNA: TGTGCCAGCAGTATACGACAGCTCTATGGCTACACCTTC. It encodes CASSIRQLYGYTF.

The CDR3 DNA sequence: TGTGCCAGCAGTTCGGACAGGGAAGATGGCTACACCTTC. Translating gives CASSSDREDGYTF. This sequence joins TRBV28 and TRBJ1-2; TRBD1 matches 8 bases. Trimming at V came to 4 bases and at J to 6 bases, leaving 4 bases not matched to a gene. Germline CDR1 MDHEN, CDR2 SYDVKM. The CDR3 loop spans 13 amino acids.

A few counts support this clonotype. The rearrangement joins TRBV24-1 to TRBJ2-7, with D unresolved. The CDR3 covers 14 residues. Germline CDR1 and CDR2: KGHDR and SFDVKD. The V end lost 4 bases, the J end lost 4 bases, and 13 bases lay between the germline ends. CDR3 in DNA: TGTGCCACCAGTGACTCCGCGACGGGTTACGAGCAGTACTTC. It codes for CATSDSATGYEQYF.